Below, 15 T cell receptor beta chains from the same sample are listed, as sequenced in a study of monozygotic twins with cystic fibrosis. The assay was immunoSEQ multiplex PCR, and TCRdb's table has in-frame clones only and misses some. The sample includes about 9,600 clones, 91% of them seen just once. The sequenced material came from blood. All receptors come from a boy aged 2-15 years with cystic fibrosis.

The chain combines TRBV27 with TRBJ2-3, with 9 bases that match TRBD1. There are 14 residues in the CDR3. Germline V gene data show CDR1 as MNHEY and CDR2 as SMNVEV (reference sequence). V lost 4 bases and J lost 6; bases outside the gene matches: 5. The CDR3 loop reads CASSSDRGADTQYF. The DNA for the CDR3 is TGTGCCAGCAGTTCGGACAGGGGCGCTGATACGCAGTATTTT.

The chain joins TRBV25-1 to TRBJ1-1; D not certain. This CDR3 comprises 13 residues. V lost 10 bases to trimming and J lost 5 bases, with 17 bases between them. Germline assignment: CDR1 MGHDK and CDR2 SYGVNS. The CDR3 loop is CATLPPGGTEAFF. The CDR3 DNA reads as TGTGCCACTCTACCCCCCGGTGGAACTGAAGCTTTCTTT.

The CDR3: CASSSMDTQAGDTQYF. For the CDR3, the DNA is TGTGCCAGCAGCTCAATGGACACTCAAGCGGGAGATACGCAGTATTTT. This rearrangement joins TRBV5-4 to TRBJ2-3, with D perhaps matching TRBD2 (6 bases). CDR1 is SGHNT and CDR2 is YYREEE in the germline V gene (reference sequence). This CDR3 has 16 residues. Deletions cut 3 bases from V and 5 bases from J, with 19 bases between.

The chain employs TRBV5-6 and TRBJ1-1; D is perhaps TRBD1 (5 bases). Germline CDR1 is SGHDT and CDR2 is YYEEEE. V lost 0 bases, J lost 1 base, and 16 bases lay in between. The CDR3 is 17 amino acids. CDR3 nucleotide sequence: TGTGCCAGCAGCTTGGCGGGGCCCAGCGCGCCGAACACTGAAGCTTTCTTT. It yields the protein CASSLAGPSAPNTEAFF.

CDR3 protein: CASSFSKVSDTQYF. The CDR3 nucleotides are TGCGCCAGCAGCTTTAGCAAGGTTTCGGATACGCAGTATTTT. The J gene is TRBJ2-3, the V gene TRBV5-1; D not certain. The CDR3 loop spans 14 amino acids. Germline V gene sequence: CDR1 SGHRS, CDR2 YFSETQ. Trimming took off 2 bases at V and 6 bases at J, with 13 bases between the two ends. The variable domain in full, completed from reference TRBV5-1 and TRBJ2-3, reads KAGVTQTPRYLIKTRGQQVTLSCSPISGHRSVSWYQQTPGQGLQFLFEYFSETQRNKGNFPGRFSGRQFSNSRSEMNVSTLELGDSALYLCASSFSKVSDTQYFGPGTRLTVL.

The chain carries TRBV4-3 and TRBJ2-7, with 7 bases aligning to TRBD1. Germline CDR1 LGHNA, CDR2 YSLEER. V lost 0 bases to trimming and J lost 2 bases; unmatched junction nucleotides: 10. The CDR3 runs to 17 residues. The CDR3 here is CASSQDLTGATTYEQYF. Written as DNA, the CDR3 is TGCGCCAGCAGCCAAGATCTCACAGGGGCCACTACCTACGAGCAGTACTTC.

CDR3 loop: CASSSIGGNTIYF. DNA for the CDR3: TGTGCCAGCAGCTCGATTGGGGGAAACACCATATATTTT. J is TRBJ1-3 and V is TRBV5-8; D uncertain. This CDR3 comprises 13 residues. The germline CDR1 and CDR2 sequences are SGHTS and YDEGEE. Trimming stripped 3 bases from V and 4 bases from J, with 8 bases between.

The V and J genes are TRBV4-3 and TRBJ1-6; no clear D. The CDR3 consists of 15 residues. V gave up 4 bases and J gave up 0 bases, with 7 bases separating them. Germline assignment: CDR1 LGHNA and CDR2 YSLEER. The CDR3 here is CASSPLLSYNSPLHF. In DNA, the CDR3 is TGCGCCAGCAGCCCCCTCCTCTCCTATAATTCACCCCTCCACTTT.

This clone occurred a few times. V usage is TRBV7-2 and J usage is TRBJ2-7; D may correspond to TRBD1 or TRBD2 (5 bases each). This CDR3 has 12 residues. V was pared by 2 bases and J by 7 bases, with 9 bases between. CDR1 SGHTA and CDR2 FQGNSA come from the germline V gene. The CDR3: CASSLWGWEQYV. The CDR3 bases are TGTGCCAGCAGCTTATGGGGGTGGGAGCAGTACGTC.

This chain links TRBV6-5 with TRBJ2-5; no clear D gene. With 0 bases removed from V and 4 bases from J, the gap between germline ends came to 9 bases. The CDR3 runs 14 residues. CDR1 MNHEY and CDR2 SVGAGI come from the germline V gene. This CDR3 reads CASSYSTALETQYF. CDR3 nucleotide sequence: TGTGCCAGCAGTTACTCGACCGCGTTAGAGACCCAGTACTTC.

V and J are TRBV18 and TRBJ2-3; D not certain. Trimming shortened V by 1 base and J by 14 bases, and 13 bases separated the two germline ends. CDR3 length: 12 residues. CDR1 is KGHSH and CDR2 is LQKENI in the germline V gene. CDR3 amino acids: CASSPHDLTGYF. The DNA of the CDR3 is TGTGCCAGCTCACCACACGACCTAACGGGGTATTTT.

This clone has a handful of counts. The rearrangement uses TRBV6-1 and TRBJ1-2; D unresolved. V dropped 4 bases and J dropped 5 bases, with 14 bases sitting between them. Germline-derived CDR1 and CDR2 are MNHNS and SASEGT. The CDR3 sequence is 14 residues long. The CDR3 nucleotides are TGTGCCAGCAGTGTTAAGCAACCGGGGTATGGCTACACCTTC. Protein sequence: CASSVKQPGYGYTF.

The gene calls are TRBV30 and TRBJ1-5; maybe TRBD1 (5 bases). Germline lookup yields CDR1 GTSNPN and CDR2 SVGIG (reference sequence). The ends were cut back, 2 bases at V and 5 bases at J, with 10 bases in the middle. The CDR3 loop spans 13 amino acids. DNA of the CDR3: TGTGCCTGGAGTACTGGGGGGGATCAGCCCCAGCATTTT. Translated, it gives CAWSTGGDQPQHF.

CDR3 residues: CASSLAVKDNNEKLFF. DNA for the CDR3: TGCGCCAGCAGCTTGGCCGTGAAGGACAATAATGAAAAACTGTTTTTT. The V call is TRBV5-1, the J call TRBJ1-4; D might be TRBD1 (5 bases). CDR1 SGHRS and CDR2 YFSETQ come from the germline V gene. The CDR3 spans 16 residues. V was pared by 0 bases and J by 4 bases, with 13 bases between.

This chain's CDR3 is CASSSVPGQGWGTEAFF. The DNA for the CDR3 is TGCGCCAGCAGCTCTGTCCCGGGACAGGGATGGGGCACTGAAGCTTTCTTT. The chain has TRBV5-1 and TRBJ1-1; TRBD1 matches 9 bases. Germline V gene lookup returns CDR1 SGHRS and CDR2 YFSETQ. The CDR3 length is 17 residues. The J segment lost 4 bases and the V segment lost 3 bases, leaving 13 bases of the junction unmatched.